Sequencing of this TCR beta chain was carried out in a study of shared clonotypes between healthy human individuals. General study findings and limits: It was anticipated that sequencing depth would influence how many clonotypes donors shared.

Original data processing: Because ImmunoSEQ provided only junction sequences with no quality scores, the filtering differed. Clones were sequenced by immunoSEQ multiplex PCR, and TCRdb holds only the in-frame ones, with some missing. The V and J calls and clone size come from that table; D and trimming were worked out from the DNA. The repertoire consists of about 2.4 million clones, with approximately 93% occurring once and the leading ten covering more than 0.35%. Nashville, Tennessee was home to all donors, who were Caucasian adults. Of note for this clone: The antigen remains undetermined.

Trimming cost V 4 bases and J 0 bases, with 9 bases left between them. This CDR3 has 14 residues. Germline CDR1 and CDR2: MNHEY and SMNVEV (reference sequence). Sequenced input: naive CD4+ T cells from PBMCs. Subset meaning: CD45RA+ positively selected. The receptor comes from a man aged 18 to 29 in good health. Some clones in this sample may be carry-over from other donors' samples. This chain uses TRBV27 with TRBJ1-1; D might be TRBD1 (5 bases). As DNA, the CDR3 is TGTGCCAGCAGTTCGTTCAGGGTGAACACTGAAGCTTTCTTT. It is translated as CASSSFRVNTEAFF.